Listed below are T cell receptor beta chains from one sample, sequenced in a study of control samples from healthy donors and cancer patients. TCRdb keeps only in-frame clones here, not all; method: immunoSEQ multiplex PCR. Of about 410,000 clones listed, approximately 90% are singletons. Sequencing was done on a sample of PBMCs. These receptors all stem from a man aged 35 to 55 with head and neck cancer. The CDR3 runs from the conserved cysteine through the conserved F or W. Each record gives: J gene, V gene, D gene, CDR3 protein. A D gene is named only where the DNA matches it firmly.

J gene: TRBJ1-6
V gene: TRBV4-1
D gene: TRBD1
CDR3 protein: CASSQGRDRGNNSPLHF

J gene: TRBJ1-4
V gene: TRBV15
D gene: .
CDR3 protein: CATSREGGQWAEKLFF

J gene: TRBJ2-1
V gene: TRBV7-2
D gene: TRBD1
CDR3 protein: CASRRTGQGAINEQFF

J gene: TRBJ1-2
V gene: TRBV7-9
D gene: .
CDR3 protein: CASSGGDGPNYGYTF

J gene: TRBJ1-3
V gene: TRBV5-1
D gene: TRBD1
CDR3 protein: CASSPRQGSSGNTIYF

J gene: TRBJ1-1
V gene: TRBV29-1
D gene: TRBD1
CDR3 protein: CSVDRGNTEAFF

J gene: TRBJ2-7
V gene: TRBV5-1
D gene: TRBD2
CDR3 protein: CASSLAGELAGPYEQYF

J gene: TRBJ2-7
V gene: TRBV11-3
D gene: .
CDR3 protein: CASSFQQGYEQYF

J gene: TRBJ2-1
V gene: TRBV18
D gene: .
CDR3 protein: CASSPVSSYNEQFF

J gene: TRBJ2-1
V gene: TRBV28
D gene: TRBD2
CDR3 protein: CASLGGDEQFF

J gene: TRBJ1-5
V gene: TRBV28
D gene: TRBD1
CDR3 protein: CASSSTWAGGHQPQHF

J gene: TRBJ1-5
V gene: TRBV6-1
D gene: .
CDR3 protein: CASSEVRAAQGNQPQHF

J gene: TRBJ2-7
V gene: TRBV6-5
D gene: .
CDR3 protein: CASTSTRTPTYEQYF

J gene: TRBJ1-6
V gene: TRBV28
D gene: .
CDR3 protein: CASSPYRASLHF

J gene: TRBJ1-6
V gene: TRBV6-2/TRBV6-3
D gene: .
CDR3 protein: CASSSSPTVSNSPLHF

J gene: TRBJ2-3
V gene: TRBV3-1/TRBV3-2
D gene: .
CDR3 protein: CASSPRRAPTDTQYF

J gene: TRBJ2-2
V gene: TRBV5-1
D gene: .
CDR3 protein: CASSPLDREDTGELFF

J gene: TRBJ2-7
V gene: TRBV5-8
D gene: .
CDR3 protein: CASSLASLGEQYF

J gene: TRBJ1-3
V gene: TRBV3-1/TRBV3-2
D gene: .
CDR3 protein: CASSPFLVWEGNTIYF

J gene: TRBJ2-5
V gene: TRBV9
D gene: TRBD2
CDR3 protein: CASSVGVEGRAETQYF

J gene: TRBJ1-1
V gene: TRBV4-2
D gene: .
CDR3 protein: CASSHSGRNTEAFF

J gene: TRBJ2-3
V gene: TRBV5-1
D gene: TRBD2
CDR3 protein: CASSTGLAGREDTQYF

J gene: TRBJ2-7
V gene: TRBV2
D gene: TRBD1
CDR3 protein: CASSVPGQGLVDNEQYF

J gene: TRBJ2-2
V gene: TRBV9
D gene: TRBD1
CDR3 protein: CASRQGQGMDTGELFF

J gene: TRBJ1-2
V gene: TRBV6-5
D gene: .
CDR3 protein: CASSYGGSGYGYTF

J gene: TRBJ2-2
V gene: TRBV9
D gene: TRBD1
CDR3 protein: CASSSTGGRSNTGELFF

J gene: TRBJ1-1
V gene: TRBV5-8
D gene: .
CDR3 protein: CLRIAENTEAFF

J gene: TRBJ2-7
V gene: TRBV3-1/TRBV3-2
D gene: TRBD2
CDR3 protein: CASTQTSFSAEQYF

J gene: TRBJ1-2
V gene: TRBV18
D gene: .
CDR3 protein: CASSPGAGDYGYTF

J gene: TRBJ1-2
V gene: TRBV28
D gene: .
CDR3 protein: CASRGGGQPGYTF

J gene: TRBJ2-2
V gene: TRBV5-6
D gene: .
CDR3 protein: CASSRDPLGFTGELFF

J gene: TRBJ1-1
V gene: TRBV7-3
D gene: .
CDR3 protein: CASSLRGGQLNTEAFF

J gene: TRBJ2-1
V gene: TRBV24-1
D gene: TRBD2
CDR3 protein: CATSTGTSGRNEQFF

J gene: TRBJ2-3
V gene: TRBV9
D gene: .
CDR3 protein: CASSVRSDTQYF

J gene: TRBJ1-2
V gene: TRBV5-1
D gene: .
CDR3 protein: CASSLTENYGYTF

J gene: TRBJ1-4
V gene: TRBV7-2
D gene: .
CDR3 protein: CASSPTADNEKLFF

J gene: TRBJ2-7
V gene: TRBV30
D gene: TRBD2
CDR3 protein: CAGGTSGSYEQYF

J gene: TRBJ1-1
V gene: TRBV20-1
D gene: .
CDR3 protein: CSASQTTEAFF

J gene: TRBJ1-2
V gene: TRBV9
D gene: .
CDR3 protein: CASSADRSYGYTF

J gene: TRBJ1-3
V gene: TRBV19
D gene: .
CDR3 protein: CASRTTGSSGNTIYF

J gene: TRBJ2-4
V gene: TRBV3-1/TRBV3-2
D gene: TRBD2
CDR3 protein: CASSSPSGDPSIPKNIQYF

J gene: TRBJ2-7
V gene: TRBV5-4
D gene: TRBD2
CDR3 protein: CASSPRASGGPYEQYF

J gene: TRBJ1-1
V gene: TRBV6-5
D gene: .
CDR3 protein: CASSFQGKNTEAFF

J gene: TRBJ2-1
V gene: TRBV5-6
D gene: TRBD2
CDR3 protein: CASSLPSSGRKNEQFF

J gene: TRBJ2-7
V gene: TRBV7-2
D gene: .
CDR3 protein: CASSLDRHEQYF